This TCR beta chain was sequenced during a study of T cell responses to AZD1222 COVID-19 vaccine. The repertoire was sequenced with immunoSEQ multiplex PCR; TCRdb's copy has only in-frame clones and lacks some. The table has about 110,000 clones, 85% to 90% seen once. With respect to this clone: One end of the junction is discordant with germline, which a read error may explain.

The CDR3 is 12 residues long. Looked up from germline, CDR1 is MDHEN and CDR2 is SYDVKM. The source is an adult who received the AZD1222 COVID-19 vaccine. The chain carries TRBV28 and TRBJ1-1, with D tentatively TRBD1 (6 bases). Sample: peripheral blood, taken 28 days after the second AZD1222 dose. CDR3 nucleotide sequence: TGTGCCGGCAGTTTATTCCTGGGGGCCGCTTTCTTT. This gives the protein CAGSLFLGAAFF.